This T cell receptor (beta chain) was sequenced in a study of T cell repertoires in cytomegalovirus infection. Whole-study context: TCR beta signatures that were public indicated CMV infection and matching HLA type.

This clonotype was counted many times. V gave up 6 bases and J gave up 0 bases, with 12 bases separating them. Germline values: CDR1 MNHEY, CDR2 SMNVEV (reference sequence). CDR3 length: 14 amino acids. Each CDR3 protein gets one entry after TCRdb re-called the reads with MiXCR. The data show some 150,000 distinct CDR3 sequences, about 6.3% seen once. The origin of this receptor is a human donor in good health (CMV status not recorded). Some clones in this sample may be carry-over from other donors' samples. The J gene is TRBJ2-7, the V gene TRBV27; tentative D call: TRBD1 (6 bases). Sequencing used PBMCs. CDR3 in amino acids: CASRYRENSYEQYF. In DNA, the CDR3 is TGTGCCAGCAGATACAGGGAGAACTCCTACGAGCAGTACTTC.